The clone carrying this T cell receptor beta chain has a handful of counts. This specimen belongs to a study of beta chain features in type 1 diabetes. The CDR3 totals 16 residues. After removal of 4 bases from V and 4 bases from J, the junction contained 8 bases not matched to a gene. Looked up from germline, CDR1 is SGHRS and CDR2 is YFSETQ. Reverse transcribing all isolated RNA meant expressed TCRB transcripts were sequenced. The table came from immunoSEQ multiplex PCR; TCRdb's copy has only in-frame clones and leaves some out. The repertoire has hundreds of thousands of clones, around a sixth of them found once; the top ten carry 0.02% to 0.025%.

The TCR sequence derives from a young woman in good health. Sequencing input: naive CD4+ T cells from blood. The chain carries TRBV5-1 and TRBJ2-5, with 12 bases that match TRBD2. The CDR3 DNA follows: TGCGCCAGCAGCCCTCCCGGACTAGCGGGACCAGAGACCCAGTACTTC. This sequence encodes CASSPPGLAGPETQYF.